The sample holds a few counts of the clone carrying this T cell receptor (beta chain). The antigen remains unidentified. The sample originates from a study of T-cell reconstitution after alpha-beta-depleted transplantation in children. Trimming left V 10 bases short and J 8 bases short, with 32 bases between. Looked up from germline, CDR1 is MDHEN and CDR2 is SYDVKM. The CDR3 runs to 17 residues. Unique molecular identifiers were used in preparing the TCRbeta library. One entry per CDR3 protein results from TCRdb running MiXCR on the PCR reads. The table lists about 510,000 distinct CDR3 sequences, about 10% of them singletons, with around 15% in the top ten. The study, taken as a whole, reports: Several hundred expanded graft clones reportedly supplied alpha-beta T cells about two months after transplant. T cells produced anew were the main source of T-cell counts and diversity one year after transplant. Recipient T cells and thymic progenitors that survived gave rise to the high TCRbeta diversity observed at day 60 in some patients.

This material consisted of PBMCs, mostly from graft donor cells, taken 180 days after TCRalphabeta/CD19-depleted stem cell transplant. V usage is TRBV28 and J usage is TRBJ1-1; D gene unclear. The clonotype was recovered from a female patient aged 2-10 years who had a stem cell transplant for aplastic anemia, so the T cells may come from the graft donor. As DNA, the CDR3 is TGTGCCACCACCCCTAATAAGTGGGTACTGGTAAACTGGGAAGCTTTCTTT. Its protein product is CATTPNKWVLVNWEAFF.